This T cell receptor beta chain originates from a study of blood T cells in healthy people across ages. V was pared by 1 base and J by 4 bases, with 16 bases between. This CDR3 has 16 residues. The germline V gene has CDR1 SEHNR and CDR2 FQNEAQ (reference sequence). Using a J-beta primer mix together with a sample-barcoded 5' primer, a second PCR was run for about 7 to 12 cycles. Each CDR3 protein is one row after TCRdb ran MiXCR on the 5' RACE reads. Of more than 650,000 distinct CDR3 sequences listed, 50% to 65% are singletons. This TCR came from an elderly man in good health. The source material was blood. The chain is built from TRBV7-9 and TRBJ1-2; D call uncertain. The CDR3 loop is CASSLVPPARLYGYTF. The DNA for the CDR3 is TGTGCCAGCAGCTTAGTACCTCCCGCGCGCCTCTATGGCTACACCTTC.